The 6 T cell receptor beta chains below come from one sample, sequenced in a study of persistence of HIV-infected CD4 T cells. No antigen has been identified for these receptors. This was the immunoSEQ version 4 assay in survey mode. Assay used: immunoSEQ multiplex PCR; TCRdb lists only in-frame clones, some missing. In the table there are some 58,000 clones, roughly 77% of which are singletons. An overlapping HIV-1 Gag peptide pool stimulated these cells at about 0.91 ug/peptide/mL. Sorted nonresponding memory CD4+ T cells were CD40L-negative, CD69-negative, CD45RO-high. Material: CD4+ T cells sorted from PBMCs after approximately 19-hour stimulation, obtained from a patient who received antiretroviral therapy. All receptors come from an adult man with HIV who was CMV-seropositive.

This chain connects TRBV28 to TRBJ1-2, with 11 bases that match TRBD1. Looked up from germline, CDR1 is MDHEN and CDR2 is SYDVKM. CDR3 length equals 15 residues. The J segment lost 4 bases and the V segment lost 5 bases, leaving 6 bases of the junction unmatched. The CDR3 protein is CASSLDRGRSYGYTF. CDR3 in DNA: TGTGCCAGCAGTCTGGACAGGGGGCGAAGCTATGGCTACACCTTC.

The rearrangement links TRBV5-1 to TRBJ2-7; D possibly corresponds to TRBD1 (5 bases). V shed 0 bases and J shed 4 bases, with 14 bases lying between them. The CDR3 totals 15 residues. Germline values: CDR1 SGHRS, CDR2 YFSETQ. The CDR3 coding sequence is TGCGCCAGCAGCTTGGCCCCAGGTGGGGCGTACGAGCAGTACTTC. Residues: CASSLAPGGAYEQYF.

This chain joins TRBV19 and TRBJ2-1, with D perhaps matching TRBD2 (6 bases). V lost 1 base, J lost 7 bases, and 11 bases lay in between. The germline V gene has CDR1 LNHDA and CDR2 SQIVND (reference sequence). This CDR3 region has 14 residues. CDR3 nucleotide sequence: TGTGCCAGTAGTATAGGGACGGGGAGGAATGAGCAGTTCTTC. Translation gives CASSIGTGRNEQFF.

The chain joins TRBV3-1 (or the pseudogene TRBV3-2) to TRBJ1-1, with D possibly being TRBD1 (5 bases). The CDR3 runs 15 residues. Germline CDR1 and CDR2: LGHDT and YNNKEL (reference sequence). V lost 4 bases, J lost 5 bases, and 17 bases lay in between. CDR3 amino acids: CASSPYRTHGTEAFF. DNA for the CDR3: TGTGCCAGCAGCCCTTACCGGACACATGGAACTGAAGCTTTCTTT.

This clone was counted once. The chain is built from TRBV19 and TRBJ1-6, with D perhaps TRBD1 (6 bases). This CDR3 has 15 amino acids. The germline V and J ends were trimmed by 7 bases and 8 bases, with 18 bases remaining between them. The germline CDR1 and CDR2 sequences are LNHDA and SQIVND (reference sequence). CDR3 sequence (DNA): TGTGCCAGTAACTCACAGGGACAAACCGATTCACCCCTCCACTTT. This sequence encodes CASNSQGQTDSPLHF. The entire variable domain, with the rest obtained from reference TRBV19 and TRBJ1-6, is as follows: DGGITQSPKYLFRKEGQNVTLSCEQNLNHDAMYWYRQDPGQGLRLIYYSQIVNDFQKGDIAEGYSVSREKKESFPLTVTSAQKNPTAFYLCASNSQGQTDSPLHFGNGTRLTVT.

A single count supports this clone. V is TRBV24-1 and J is TRBJ2-7; D unresolved. Per germline, CDR1 KGHDR and CDR2 SFDVKD. The CDR3 consists of 14 residues. Deletions cut 4 bases from V and 2 bases from J, with 11 bases between. As DNA, the CDR3 is TGTGCCACCAGTGACTCTGGCAAAACCTACGAGCAGTACTTC. Amino acid sequence: CATSDSGKTYEQYF.